What follows are 4 T cell receptor beta chains derived from one specimen sequenced in a study of cytomegalovirus exposure and HLA in healthy donors (dated by TCRdb to the late 2010s). The library was produced with the immunoSEQ multiplex PCR assay. The multiplex PCR relied on a mix of 60 forward primers for TCR Vbeta segments and 13 reverse primers for TCR Jbeta segments. This immuneACCESS table, as held by TCRdb, lists in-frame sequences with V and J called but not all clones. Of the missing ones, under half trace to an unresolved V gene in checked studies; the others have no known cause. Here the sample has tens of thousands of clones; more than 75% occur a single time. 4% to 5.5% of the sample belongs to the ten largest clones. The sequenced sample consisted of PBMCs. The source of these receptors is a man aged 25 to 40 in good health and CMV-seropositive.

V and J are TRBV6-1 and TRBJ1-2; TRBD1 is a possible D gene (5 bases). The CDR3 has 12 amino acids. Germline CDR1 reads MNHNS; CDR2 reads SASEGT. Trimming took off 6 bases at V and 8 bases at J, with 13 bases between the two ends. The CDR3 nucleotides read TGTGCCAGCAGAGGGACTTCTGGGGGCTACACCTTC. Its protein is CASRGTSGGYTF.

CDR3 loop: CASSEGPQLTTDTQYF. DNA for the CDR3: TGTGCCAGCAGTGAAGGGCCACAGCTGACCACAGATACGCAGTATTTT. V gene TRBV2 combines with J gene TRBJ2-3; D remains unclear. V was pared by 1 base and J by 2 bases, with 13 bases between. Per germline, CDR1 SNHLY and CDR2 FYNNEI. CDR3 size: 16 residues. Filled out from reference TRBV2 and TRBJ2-3, the complete variable domain reads EPEVTQTPSHQVTQMGQEVILRCVPISNHLYFYWYRQILGQKVEFLVSFYNNEISEKSEIFDDQFSVERPDGSNFTLKIRSTKLEDSAMYFCASSEGPQLTTDTQYFGPGTRLTVL.

The V and J genes are TRBV7-2 and TRBJ1-4; possibly TRBD1 for D (5 bases). V lost 1 base and J 7 bases, leaving 13 bases between the germline ends. This CDR3 is 15 amino acids long. Germline V gene data show CDR1 as SGHTA and CDR2 as FQGNSA. The CDR3 spells CASSLGGAQGEKLFF. The CDR3 nucleotides read TGTGCCAGCAGCTTAGGCGGGGCCCAGGGTGAAAAACTGTTTTTT.

The chain has TRBV25-1 and TRBJ2-7; the match to TRBD2 covers 7 bases. The CDR3 totals 14 residues. V lost 6 bases to trimming and J lost 4 bases; unmatched junction nucleotides: 9. The germline V gene has CDR1 MGHDK and CDR2 SYGVNS. The DNA for the CDR3 is TGTGCCAGCAGCGATACCGGGACTACATACGAGCAGTACTTC. It codes for CASSDTGTTYEQYF.